This T cell receptor (beta chain) was obtained from a study of metastatic and nonmetastatic thyroid tumors. J lost 2 bases, V lost 2 bases, and 11 bases had no gene match. This CDR3 spans 18 amino acids. CDR1 is MNHEY, CDR2 SVGAGI, per germline. Using MiXCR, TCRdb re-called clones from the PCR reads. The data hold some 29,000 clones, with around 7% observed a single time. The table lists this clone with many counts. No treatment had been given to any patient before thyroid surgery. This rearrangement joins TRBV6-5 to TRBJ2-2; 7 nucleotides line up with TRBD1. This receptor was obtained from a female donor with papillary thyroid cancer or a benign thyroid nodule (not recorded which). Some clones in this sample may be carry-over from other donors' samples. Sequencing was performed on blood. This CDR3 is CASSYPGTGTDNTGELFF. DNA of the CDR3: TGTGCCAGCAGTTACCCCGGCACCGGGACAGATAACACCGGGGAGCTGTTTTTT.